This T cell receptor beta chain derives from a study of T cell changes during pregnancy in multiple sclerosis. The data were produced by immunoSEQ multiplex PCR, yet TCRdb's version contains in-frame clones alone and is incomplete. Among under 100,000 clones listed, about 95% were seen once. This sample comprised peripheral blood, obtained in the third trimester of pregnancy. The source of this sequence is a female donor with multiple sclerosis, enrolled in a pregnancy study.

Here the CDR3 reads CASSYSRQGANSPLHF. As DNA, the CDR3 is TGTGCCAGCAGTTACTCGAGACAGGGGGCAAATTCACCCCTCCACTTT. The chain links TRBV6-5 to TRBJ1-6; TRBD1 matches at 10 bases. The V gene's germline CDR1 is MNHEY and CDR2 SVGAGI. The CDR3 length is 16 residues. V was pared by 0 bases and J by 7 bases, with 3 bases of the junction left unmatched.